The rows below give T cell receptor beta chains drawn from one sample of a study of cytomegalovirus exposure and HLA in healthy donors. Measured with immunoSEQ multiplex PCR; TCRdb has only the in-frame clones, and not every one. Of around 95,000 clones listed, about 85% are singletons. Sequencing was performed on PBMCs. The source is a man aged 18 to 29 in good health and CMV-seropositive. Both conserved end residues are part of each CDR3. The D gene is left open where the match is weak. Some rows mark clone size as missing; the rest say once, few, many or name a class of expanded clone.

d_gene	v_gene	j_gene	abundance	CDR3nt	CDR3aa
-	TRBV29-1	TRBJ2-2	-	TGCAGCGTTGAATTGGACACTCACACCGGGGAGCTGTTTTTT	CSVELDTHTGELFF
-	TRBV10-3	TRBJ2-1	-	TGTGCCATCAGTGGGGATGAGGGCTCCTACAATGAGCAGTTCTTC	CAISGDEGSYNEQFF
-	TRBV7-8	TRBJ2-1	-	TGTGCCAGCAGCTTAGCGTTGGCGGGGACTAATGAGCAGTTCTTC	CASSLALAGTNEQFF
-	TRBV19	TRBJ1-1	-	TGTGCCAGTAGTATCCGACAGTTATCCACTGAAGCTTTCTTT	CASSIRQLSTEAFF
TRBD2	TRBV19	TRBJ2-3	-	TGTGCCAGTACAGCGGGGTTCACAGATACGCAGTATTTT	CASTAGFTDTQYF
-	TRBV21-1	TRBJ1-1	-	TGTGCCAGCAGGGCTCACAGATTACTCATGAACACTGAAGCTTTCTTT	CASRAHRLLMNTEAFF
-	TRBV7-2	TRBJ1-2	few	TGTGCCAGCAGCTACCCCGGACAGCCTAACTATGGCTACACCTTC	CASSYPGQPNYGYTF
TRBD1	TRBV6-6	TRBJ2-3	-	TGTGCCAGCAGTTACTTCGGGACAGGGGGCGAAGATACGCAGTATTTT	CASSYFGTGGEDTQYF
-	TRBV30	TRBJ1-1	-	TGTGCCGGAGGTACAGATATGAACACTGAAGCTTTCTTT	CAGGTDMNTEAFF
TRBD1	TRBV28	TRBJ2-7	-	TGTGCCAGCAGTTTCGCCGGGACAGGGTACAACGAGCAGTACTTC	CASSFAGTGYNEQYF
TRBD1	TRBV19	TRBJ1-1	-	TGTGCCAGTAGTACAGGGGGCTTTAGCACTGAAGCTTTCTTT	CASSTGGFSTEAFF
-	TRBV7-2	TRBJ2-7	-	TGTGCCAGCACCCCTGGGGGGGCGTCCTACGAGCAGTACTTC	CASTPGGASYEQYF
TRBD2	TRBV28	TRBJ2-1	-	TGTGCCAGCAGTTTTCTCGGGGCTAGCGGGAGGCATAACAATGAGCAGTTCTTC	CASSFLGASGRHNNEQFF
TRBD2	TRBV7-6	TRBJ2-3	-	TGTGCCAGCAGCTTAGGACTAGCGGGGGAGGATACGCAGTATTTT	CASSLGLAGEDTQYF